The 17 T cell receptor beta chains below were found in one sample sequenced in a study of T cells in Graves' hyperthyroidism and ophthalmopathy. Researchers amplified the TCR beta CDR3 regions from RNA transcripts. HTBI primers were employed in a first-round RT-PCR of the TCR CDR3. TCRdb re-called the multiplex PCR reads with MiXCR, one entry per CDR3 protein. The sample has about 590,000 distinct CDR3 sequences; 11% to 15% are singletons. What was sequenced was blood. The receptor set was obtained from a woman under 30 with Graves' ophthalmopathy.

This clonotype appeared many times. The rearrangement uses TRBV12-3 or TRBV12-4 and TRBJ2-7; D possibly corresponds to TRBD2 (5 bases). V lost 6 bases, J lost 1 base, and 10 bases lay in between. CDR3 length equals 13 residues. CDR3 in DNA: TGTGCCAGCAGGCCCCCGGGATCCTACGAGCAGTACTTC. It specifies CASRPPGSYEQYF.

The rearrangement joins TRBV28 to TRBJ2-2, with 12 bases matching TRBD1. CDR3 length: 17 amino acids. V shed 4 bases, J shed 4 bases, and the junction held 7 bases outside the gene matches. Germline loops: CDR1 MDHEN, CDR2 SYDVKM. The CDR3 reads CASSSPGTGGITGELFF. The CDR3 region has the DNA TGTGCCAGCAGTTCCCCCGGGACAGGGGGCATCACCGGGGAGCTGTTTTTT.

The gene calls are TRBV4-1 and TRBJ1-5; TRBD1 might be the D (5 bases). CDR3 length: 19 residues. V lost 1 base to trimming and J lost 5 bases, with 24 bases between them. CDR1 is MGHRA and CDR2 is YSYEKL in the germline V gene. The CDR3 spells CASSQAFIPAAGPDQPQHF. In nucleotides, the CDR3 is TGCGCCAGCAGCCAAGCCTTTATTCCCGCCGCAGGGCCTGATCAGCCCCAGCATTTT.

This clonotype was counted only a few times. The CDR3 region is CASSPWDTSTDTQYF. The DNA of the CDR3 is TGTGCCAGTAGTCCCTGGGACACCAGCACAGATACGCAGTATTTT. The V and J genes are TRBV19 and TRBJ2-3, with a tentative D call TRBD1 (6 bases). CDR1 LNHDA and CDR2 SQIVND come from the germline V gene (reference sequence). With 5 bases removed from V and 0 bases from J, the gap between germline ends came to 12 bases. The CDR3 totals 15 residues.

This clonotype was detected a few times. This chain links TRBV13 with TRBJ2-1; 11 bases are shared with TRBD2. Germline V CDR1 and CDR2: PRHDT, FYEKMQ (reference sequence). The CDR3 has 19 residues. Germline trimming cut 2 bases from V and 0 bases from J; bases unmatched to any gene: 9. The CDR3 is CASSLTGLAELPSYNEQFF. The CDR3 region has the DNA TGTGCCAGCAGCTTAACGGGACTAGCGGAGCTACCCTCCTACAATGAGCAGTTCTTC.

The chain carries TRBV9 and TRBJ2-3; D not resolved. Germline CDR1 and CDR2: SGDLS and YYNGEE. The CDR3 contains 15 residues. The V end was cut by 0 bases, the J end by 0 bases, with 8 bases between. CDR3 coding DNA: TGTGCCAGCAGCGTAGTAGGAGATAGCACAGATACGCAGTATTTT. It translates to CASSVVGDSTDTQYF.

This clonotype occurred many times. The V call is TRBV27, the J call TRBJ2-7; D remains unclear. V was shortened by 1 base and J by 6 bases, with 7 bases between the two germline ends. The germline gives CDR1 MNHEY, CDR2 SMNVEV (reference sequence). There are 12 residues in the CDR3. CDR3 nucleotides: TGTGCCAGCAGTTTATTGGGTTCCGAGCAGTACTTC. As protein: CASSLLGSEQYF.

This clonotype occurred many times. V gene TRBV6-2 or TRBV6-3 combines with J gene TRBJ1-1; no clear D gene. CDR3 length: 14 amino acids. V was cut by 1 base and J by 0 bases, with 6 bases left in between. The germline V gene has CDR1 MNHEY and CDR2 SVGEGT. In nucleotides, the CDR3 is TGTGCCAGCAGTTACTATACGGTGAACACTGAAGCTTTCTTT. Translating gives CASSYYTVNTEAFF.

The chain is built from TRBV7-9 and TRBJ1-2; perhaps TRBD1 as D (5 bases). CDR3 length: 16 amino acids. CDR1 and CDR2 from the germline V gene are SEHNR and FQNEAQ (reference sequence). Trimming took off 5 bases at V and 5 bases at J, with 21 bases between the two ends. CDR3 amino acids: CASSPTLDSHLYGYTF. The CDR3 DNA reads TGTGCCAGCAGCCCTACCTTAGACAGTCACCTTTATGGCTACACCTTC.

A remark on this clonotype: One base away lies a much larger clone, so this may be a sequencing read error. V usage is TRBV3-1 and J usage is TRBJ2-1; TRBD2 matches 11 bases. In germline, CDR1 is LGHDT, CDR2 YNNKEL (reference sequence). J was trimmed by 5 bases and V by 1 base; bases with no gene match: 7. The CDR3 runs 17 residues. The DNA of the CDR3 is TGTGCCAGCAGCCAAGTGAGGTCACTAGCGGGGGACAATGAGCAGTTCTTC. Its protein is CASSQVRSLAGDNEQFF.

This clonotype has at least ten counts. The J gene is TRBJ2-7, the V gene TRBV28, with TRBD1 matching 9 bases. The CDR3 is 14 residues long. Germline assignment: CDR1 MDHEN and CDR2 SYDVKM. After removal of 5 bases from V and 3 bases from J, the junction contained 5 bases not matched to a gene. The CDR3 bases are TGTGCCAGCAGTATCGACAGGGGGGGCTACGAGCAGTACTTC. This gives the protein CASSIDRGGYEQYF.

At least ten counts were recorded for this clonotype. The chain recombines TRBV2 with TRBJ2-4, with TRBD1 matching over 8 bases. Looked up from germline, CDR1 is SNHLY and CDR2 is FYNNEI. The CDR3 contains 13 residues. V gave up 6 bases and J gave up 8 bases; unmatched junction bases: 6. DNA of the CDR3: TGTGCCAGCAGGCAGACAGGGGAGCACATTCAGTACTTC. Translating gives CASRQTGEHIQYF.

There are a few counts of this clonotype. The J gene is TRBJ1-2, the V gene TRBV27; D is possibly TRBD1 (5 bases). Germline V gives CDR1 MNHEY, CDR2 SMNVEV (reference sequence). Trimming took off 5 bases at V and 7 bases at J, with 20 bases between the two ends. This CDR3 is 15 amino acids long. The CDR3 nucleotides are TGTGCCAGCAGTAGATGGGACCGCCTAACCGGTGGCTACACCTTC. Its translation is CASSRWDRLTGGYTF.

This clonotype appeared many times. The chain has TRBV13 and TRBJ1-1; 11 nucleotides agree with TRBD1. The CDR3 covers 15 residues. Germline lookup yields CDR1 PRHDT and CDR2 FYEKMQ (reference sequence). With 2 bases clipped from V and 5 bases from J, the junction kept 4 bases outside the gene matches. The CDR3 reads CASSLKGQGVTEAFF. CDR3 nucleotides: TGTGCCAGCAGCTTAAAGGGACAGGGGGTGACTGAAGCTTTCTTT.

There are many counts of this clonotype. DNA of the CDR3: TGTGCCTGGACCCTCTACCGGGAGTCCTATGGCTACACCTTC. Translation: CAWTLYRESYGYTF. The chain joins TRBV30 to TRBJ1-2; D remains ambiguous. Germline loops: CDR1 GTSNPN, CDR2 SVGIG (reference sequence). The CDR3 loop spans 14 amino acids. The germline V and J ends were trimmed by 4 bases and 4 bases, with 16 bases remaining between them.

This clonotype was recorded at least ten times. The CDR3 spells CASSRGREAEAFF. The CDR3 bases are TGTGCCAGCTCAAGGGGCAGGGAGGCTGAAGCTTTCTTT. The V and J genes are TRBV2 and TRBJ1-1; D is possibly TRBD1 (5 bases). CDR1 and CDR2 from the germline V gene are SNHLY and FYNNEI. The CDR3 loop spans 13 amino acids. V was cut by 8 bases and J by 6 bases, with 16 bases left in between.

Ten or more counts support this clonotype. V is TRBV7-9 and J is TRBJ2-5; 7 positions match TRBD1. This CDR3 contains 14 residues. Germline V lookup: CDR1 SEHNR, CDR2 FQNEAQ (reference sequence). V was pared by 5 bases and J by 4 bases, with 7 bases of the junction left unmatched. DNA for the CDR3: TGTGCCAGCAGCCCGCGACAGGGACGAGAGACCCAGTACTTC. This codes for CASSPRQGRETQYF.